This TCR beta chain was documented in a study of shared clonotypes between healthy human individuals. About the study: Per-donor plates numbered three CD4 naive, three CD4 memory, two CD8 naive and one CD8 memory.

Findings and limits, study-wide: Researchers found naive subsets generally carried larger estimated richness than memory subsets. A limitation of the genetic and exposure-history diversity represented arose from few donors.

Per the germline V gene, CDR1 is SGDLS and CDR2 is YYNGEE. V was pared by 6 bases and J by 1 base, with 13 bases between. The CDR3 spans 15 residues. The donors were adults (healthy and HIV-negative) with no recent acute infections or vaccinations. Only in-frame clones appear in the TCRdb table, and some are missing; sequencing was by immunoSEQ multiplex PCR. The sample lists roughly 1.4 million clones; approximately 98.5% were seen once. A note on this clone: What it binds is not known.

Specimen: naive CD4+ T cells sorted from blood. Subset indicated: CD45RA+ positively selected. The chain employs TRBV9 and TRBJ2-2, with D perhaps matching TRBD2 (5 bases). The receptor was derived from a man between 25 and 39 years old in good health. This CDR3 reads CASKAGALNTGELFF. The CDR3 coding sequence is TGTGCCAGCAAGGCGGGTGCCTTGAACACCGGGGAGCTGTTTTTT. Complete variable domain (other parts from reference TRBV9 and TRBJ2-2): DSGVTQTPKHLITATGQRVTLRCSPRSGDLSVYWYQQSLDQGLQFLIQYYNGEERAKGNILERFSAQQFPDLHSELNLSSLELGDSALYFCASKAGALNTGELFFGEGSRLTVL.